This T cell receptor beta chain was found in a study of cytomegalovirus exposure and HLA in healthy donors. Study-wide context: Later, an analysis reported that the 95 to 150 validation repertoires had used the same platform as the roughly 720 first-cohort repertoires.

CDR1 is SGDLS, CDR2 YYNGEE, per germline. The CDR3 has 14 residues. The ends lost 3 bases at V and 6 bases at J; junction bases unmatched: 5. The donors were members of the validation cohort, which comprised 90 to 150 subjects and was separate from the first cohort of roughly 700 subjects. Details on this clone: Antigen: not known.

General study findings and limits: It was found in a later analysis that first-cohort TCR clusters tended to co-occur in the roughly 120 validation repertoires. It was confirmed in vitro that a few of the CMV-associated chains were specific for CMV antigens.

Assay: immunoSEQ multiplex PCR; the TCRdb copy retains only in-frame clones and omits some. Of almost 75,000 clones listed, around 85% are singletons. The source material was PBMCs. The gene calls are TRBV9 and TRBJ2-2; 7 nucleotides line up with TRBD1. The source of this sequence is a man between 25 and 39 years old in good health and CMV-seronegative. The CDR3 sequence: CASSGRGQAGELFF. CDR3 bases: TGTGCCAGCAGCGGAAGGGGGCAAGCCGGGGAGCTGTTTTTT.